The rows below give T cell receptor beta chains drawn from one sample of a study of control samples from healthy donors and cancer patients. The data were produced by immunoSEQ multiplex PCR, yet TCRdb's version contains in-frame clones alone and is incomplete. The table records some 150,000 clones, 95% to 96% of them present only once. The specimen sequenced was blood. These receptors were taken from a woman aged 25 to 39 in good health. Each CDR3 is given with its conserved first and last residue. A D gene is named only where the DNA matches it firmly. Where a row states a size, it is once, few, many or the class of an expanded clone; other rows omit it.

j_call cdr3_length v_call clone_size d_call cdr3_aa cdr3_nt
TRBJ1-1 14 TRBV3-1/TRBV3-2 - - CASSQLGSETEAFF TGTGCCAGCAGCCAATTAGGTTCAGAGACTGAAGCTTTCTTT
TRBJ2-1 15 TRBV18 - TRBD2 CASSPPAGAYNEQFF TGTGCCAGCTCACCACCAGCGGGAGCCTACAATGAGCAGTTCTTC
TRBJ2-5 12 TRBV19 - - CASSGRFETQYF TGTGCCAGTTCTGGACGTTTTGAGACCCAGTACTTC
TRBJ2-1 16 TRBV5-1 - TRBD2 CASSFPSGGATGEQFF TGCGCCAGCAGCTTCCCTAGCGGGGGGGCCACGGGTGAGCAGTTCTTC
TRBJ2-1 16 TRBV7-9 - - CASSSIFGQSYNEQFF TGTGCCAGCAGCTCTATTTTTGGACAGTCCTACAATGAGCAGTTCTTC
TRBJ2-3 14 TRBV7-3 once - CASSLTGVEDTQYF TGTGCCAGCAGCTTAACAGGGGTAGAAGATACGCAGTATTTT
TRBJ2-1 14 TRBV28 - - CASNPPPRSNEQFF TGTGCCAGCAACCCCCCCCCTAGGTCCAATGAGCAGTTCTTC
TRBJ1-5 14 TRBV5-1 - TRBD1 CASSLGQGGQPQHF TGCGCCAGCAGCTTGGGACAGGGAGGGCAGCCCCAGCATTTT
TRBJ2-5 17 TRBV7-9 - TRBD2 CASSPGLAGLKLETQYF TGTGCCAGCAGCCCTGGACTAGCGGGGCTCAAACTGGAGACCCAGTACTTC
TRBJ1-1 14 TRBV28 - - CASIPPGRVTEAFF TGTGCCAGCATCCCCCCCGGGAGGGTCACTGAAGCTTTCTTT
TRBJ2-2 15 TRBV24-1 - - CATSMGHANTGELFF TGTGCCACCAGTATGGGACACGCGAACACCGGGGAGCTGTTTTTT
TRBJ2-2 15 TRBV2 once TRBD2 CASTIAGGITGELFF TGTGCCAGCACTATAGCGGGGGGAATTACCGGGGAGCTGTTTTTT
TRBJ1-2 16 TRBV3-1/TRBV3-2 - - CASSQDTAPLNYGYTF TGTGCCAGCAGCCAAGACACAGCCCCGTTGAACTATGGCTACACCTTC
TRBJ2-7 16 TRBV5-1 - - CASSPLLTRGRGEQYF TGCGCCAGCAGTCCCCTACTAACGCGGGGAAGAGGCGAGCAGTACTTC
TRBJ2-7 15 TRBV5-1 - - CASSLGGTGTYEQYF TGCGCCAGCAGCTTGGGTGGGACGGGGACCTACGAGCAGTACTTC
TRBJ1-1 12 TRBV28 once TRBD1 CATRQGASEAFF TGTGCCACCAGACAGGGGGCATCTGAAGCCTTCTTT
TRBJ2-5 15 TRBV6-5 - TRBD2 CASSFLAGGQETQYF TGTGCCAGCAGTTTCCTAGCGGGGGGGCAAGAGACCCAGTACTTC
TRBJ2-1 11 TRBV27 once - CASSSGNEQFF TGTGCCAGCAGTTCAGGAAATGAGCAGTTCTTC
TRBJ1-2 13 TRBV14 - - CASSFSGYYGYTF TGTGCCAGCAGCTTCTCAGGGTACTATGGCTACACCTTC
TRBJ2-3 19 TRBV19 - TRBD2 CASSIRSGGIHPGTDTQYF TGTGCCAGTAGTATCAGGAGCGGGGGGATCCACCCGGGCACAGATACGCAGTATTTT
TRBJ2-5 13 TRBV19 - - CASNRGRKETQYF TGTGCCAGTAACCGGGGCAGAAAAGAGACCCAGTACTTC
TRBJ2-7 14 TRBV20-1 - - CSASRQALDYEQYF TGCAGTGCTAGTAGGCAGGCCCTTGACTACGAGCAGTACTTC
TRBJ1-4 15 TRBV9 once TRBD1 CASSVVGTGNEKLFF TGTGCCAGCAGCGTAGTTGGGACAGGGAATGAAAAACTGTTTTTT
TRBJ2-3 13 TRBV24-1 - - CATSDFGGDTQYF TGTGCCACCAGTGATTTTGGCGGAGATACGCAGTATTTT
TRBJ1-4 11 TRBV20-1 once - CSALQNEKLFF TGCAGTGCTCTCCAGAATGAAAAACTGTTTTTT
TRBJ1-1 14 TRBV9 once - CASSVDWGSAEAFF TGTGCCAGCAGCGTAGATTGGGGATCTGCCGAAGCTTTCTTT
TRBJ1-2 11 TRBV28 - - CASSLVSGYTF TGTGCCAGCAGTTTAGTGAGCGGCTACACCTTC
TRBJ1-1 15 TRBV7-9 few - CASNLPSTGCTEAFF TGTGCCAGCAACTTACCCTCCACAGGATGCACTGAAGCTTTCTTT
TRBJ2-7 11 TRBV12-3/TRBV12-4 - - CASSPRHEQYF TGTGCCAGCAGCCCTCGACACGAGCAGTACTTC
TRBJ2-5 15 TRBV28 - TRBD1 CASSPPGQGWETQYF TGTGCCAGCAGTCCACCGGGACAGGGGTGGGAGACCCAGTACTTC
TRBJ1-2 19 TRBV16 - TRBD1 CASSQSGQGIQSTNYGYTF TGTGCCAGCAGCCAATCGGGACAGGGAATCCAAAGTACTAACTATGGCTACACCTTC
TRBJ2-3 17 TRBV27 - TRBD2 CASRTGLAGDWTDTQYF TGTGCCAGCAGAACGGGACTAGCGGGGGACTGGACAGATACGCAGTATTTT
TRBJ2-7 14 TRBV6-1 once - CASSDVPPPYEQYF TGTGCCAGCAGTGATGTACCCCCACCCTACGAGCAGTACTTC
TRBJ1-1 13 TRBV7-9 - - CASSFASSPEAFF TGTGCCAGCAGCTTTGCGTCATCTCCCGAAGCTTTCTTT
TRBJ2-7 13 TRBV7-9 - - CASSLGGTYEQYF TGTGCCAGCAGCTTAGGAGGGACCTACGAGCAGTACTTC
TRBJ1-3 16 TRBV28 - - CASSLAGAFSGNTIYF TGTGCCAGCAGTTTGGCAGGGGCCTTCTCTGGAAACACCATATATTTT
TRBJ2-1 15 TRBV14 - TRBD2 CASSLRRLAGDEQFF TGTGCCAGCAGCCTAAGAAGGCTAGCGGGAGATGAGCAGTTCTTC
TRBJ1-6 17 TRBV11-2 - - CASSIDGGRSYNSPLHF TGTGCCAGCAGTATAGACGGGGGGCGATCCTATAATTCACCCCTCCACTTT
TRBJ1-1 18 TRBV4-2 - - CASSPLGKRVVGETEAFF TGTGCCAGCAGCCCCTTGGGTAAGCGGGTCGTTGGAGAGACTGAAGCTTTCTTT
TRBJ2-3 14 TRBV27 - - CASSLFSSTDTQYF TGTGCCAGCAGTTTGTTCAGTAGCACAGATACGCAGTATTTT
TRBJ1-4 19 TRBV19 - - CASSRIAKIPDRSNEKLFF TGTGCCAGTAGCCGCATAGCCAAAATACCGGACAGATCGAATGAAAAACTGTTTTTT
TRBJ1-3 12 TRBV30 - - CAWSATRNTIYF TGTGCCTGGAGTGCGACAAGAAACACCATATATTTT
TRBJ2-1 16 TRBV7-2 - TRBD1 CASSLTRGHDGHEQFF TGTGCCAGCAGCTTAACCAGGGGGCATGATGGGCATGAGCAGTTCTTC
TRBJ1-3 17 TRBV5-8 - - CASSLGLVPASGNTIYF TGTGCCAGCAGCTTAGGGCTGGTTCCGGCCTCTGGAAACACCATATATTTT
TRBJ2-3 19 TRBV10-3 - TRBD2 CAARRSVGGGVNSPDTQYF TGTGCCGCCAGGCGAAGTGTTGGCGGGGGTGTGAATTCTCCAGATACGCAGTATTTT
TRBJ2-6 16 TRBV3-1/TRBV3-2 - - CASSQLGGQGANVLTF TGTGCCAGCAGCCAATTGGGGGGCCAAGGGGCCAACGTCCTGACTTTC
TRBJ2-3 16 TRBV11-2 - TRBD2 CASSLGDYGNTDTQYF TGTGCCAGCAGCCTCGGGGACTACGGGAACACAGATACGCAGTATTTT
TRBJ2-7 15 TRBV10-1 - TRBD2 CASSATSGASYEQYF TGCGCCAGCAGTGCGACTAGCGGGGCATCCTACGAGCAGTACTTC
TRBJ1-6 14 TRBV4-1 - - CASSSAALHSPLHF TGCGCCAGCAGCTCGGCTGCCCTCCATTCACCCCTCCACTTT
TRBJ1-6 15 TRBV30 - TRBD1 CAWSTSDRGGSPLHF TGTGCCTGGAGTACGTCGGACAGGGGAGGTTCACCCCTCCACTTT
TRBJ1-1 17 TRBV5-1 - - CASSPDKKAGVGTEAFF TGCGCCAGCAGCCCTGACAAAAAAGCAGGGGTGGGCACTGAAGCTTTCTTT
TRBJ1-1 14 TRBV18 - TRBD1 CASSPYRDSAEAFF TGTGCCAGCTCACCATATCGGGACAGCGCTGAAGCTTTCTTT
TRBJ1-3 14 TRBV30 - - CAWRSAGTGNTIYF TGTGCCTGGAGGAGTGCCGGGACGGGAAACACCATATATTTT
TRBJ2-1 16 TRBV14 - TRBD2 CASSPLAGGPYNEQFF TGTGCCAGCAGCCCCCTAGCGGGAGGGCCCTACAATGAGCAGTTCTTC
TRBJ1-2 19 TRBV13 - - CASSLVDLGRGSANYGYTF TGTGCCAGCAGCTTAGTTGATCTCGGCAGGGGCTCGGCAAACTATGGCTACACCTTC
TRBJ1-5 13 TRBV5-6 - - CASSFSGRQPQHF TGTGCCAGCAGCTTTTCAGGTCGTCAGCCCCAGCATTTT
TRBJ1-1 14 TRBV5-5 few TRBD1 CASSLAPGQGGTFF TGTGCCAGCAGCTTGGCCCCAGGACAGGGGGGAACTTTCTTT
TRBJ2-7 15 TRBV25-1 - TRBD2 CASSARLAGGYEQYF TGTGCCAGCAGTGCAAGACTAGCGGGGGGTTACGAGCAGTACTTC